A selection of T cell receptor beta chains follows, all from one sample in a study of shared clonotypes between healthy human individuals. TCRdb's table, derived via immunoSEQ multiplex PCR, lists solely in-frame clones and lacks some. The table records about 460,000 clones, roughly four fifths of them present only once. The sequenced sample was PBMCs. The receptors derive from a woman between 35 and 50 years old in good health. Some clones in this sample may be carry-over from other donors' samples. The CDR3 runs from the conserved cysteine through the conserved F or W. Each record gives: J gene, V gene, CDR3 protein.

j_gene: TRBJ2-7; v_gene: TRBV6-5; CDR3aa: CASSSQGGSAYEQYF
j_gene: TRBJ1-1; v_gene: TRBV5-1; CDR3aa: CASSFEGFGGTEAFF
j_gene: TRBJ2-1; v_gene: TRBV15; CDR3aa: CATSRTSGRVSNEQFF
j_gene: TRBJ1-5; v_gene: TRBV6-5; CDR3aa: CASSYQDRGNNQPQHF
j_gene: TRBJ2-5; v_gene: TRBV28; CDR3aa: CASSWREGIETQYF
j_gene: TRBJ1-2; v_gene: TRBV9; CDR3aa: CASSVGAGNQGYGYTF
j_gene: TRBJ1-1; v_gene: TRBV5-6; CDR3aa: CASSLPGRANTEAFF
j_gene: TRBJ1-2; v_gene: TRBV6-1; CDR3aa: CAIEGGGNYGYTF
j_gene: TRBJ2-3; v_gene: TRBV5-1; CDR3aa: CASRAGPSTDTQYF
j_gene: TRBJ2-7; v_gene: TRBV7-9; CDR3aa: CASRDRGDSYEQYF
j_gene: TRBJ2-5; v_gene: TRBV6-5; CDR3aa: CASRRTFSYQETQYF
j_gene: TRBJ1-5; v_gene: TRBV19; CDR3aa: CASRYNSNQPQHF
j_gene: TRBJ1-5; v_gene: TRBV7-8; CDR3aa: CASSLGGQGPYQPQHF
j_gene: TRBJ2-7; v_gene: TRBV4-3; CDR3aa: CASSQFSQLPYEQYF
j_gene: TRBJ2-6; v_gene: TRBV18; CDR3aa: CASSALGSAGANVLTF
j_gene: TRBJ1-2; v_gene: TRBV9; CDR3aa: CASSSLGGGRNYGYTF
j_gene: TRBJ2-1; v_gene: TRBV27; CDR3aa: CASSFVGGNNEQFF
j_gene: TRBJ1-3; v_gene: TRBV13; CDR3aa: CASSLNRGDGNTIYF
j_gene: TRBJ2-1; v_gene: TRBV7-2; CDR3aa: CASSLDSGHYNEQFF
j_gene: TRBJ2-7; v_gene: TRBV7-6; CDR3aa: CASSLSPSGYSYEQYF
j_gene: TRBJ2-1; v_gene: TRBV29-1; CDR3aa: CSVEGHWTSGSVNEQFF
j_gene: TRBJ1-1; v_gene: TRBV5-1; CDR3aa: CASSLVGRNTEAFF
j_gene: TRBJ2-1; v_gene: TRBV28; CDR3aa: CASSPPGIVGNEQFF
j_gene: TRBJ2-5; v_gene: TRBV28; CDR3aa: CASSSPGPSIQETQYF
j_gene: TRBJ2-1; v_gene: TRBV28; CDR3aa: CASILAGDSDEQFF
j_gene: TRBJ1-2; v_gene: TRBV30; CDR3aa: CAWSVIGTRVYGYTF
j_gene: TRBJ2-1; v_gene: TRBV29-1; CDR3aa: CSARGGTGDYNEQFF
j_gene: TRBJ1-1; v_gene: TRBV10-1; CDR3aa: CASSENRQGSTEAFF
j_gene: TRBJ2-5; v_gene: TRBV4-3; CDR3aa: CASSQATGTETQYF
j_gene: TRBJ1-4; v_gene: TRBV5-1; CDR3aa: CASSLEGQGDEKLFF
j_gene: TRBJ2-7; v_gene: TRBV10-2; CDR3aa: CATGTGSSYEQYF
j_gene: TRBJ1-1; v_gene: TRBV4-1; CDR3aa: CASSQRYEVRNTEAFF
j_gene: TRBJ2-7; v_gene: TRBV28; CDR3aa: CASGTSGYEQYF
j_gene: TRBJ1-2; v_gene: TRBV19; CDR3aa: CASGVTGGSGGYTF
j_gene: TRBJ2-3; v_gene: TRBV5-1; CDR3aa: CASSLVSSGSWADTQYF
j_gene: TRBJ1-1; v_gene: TRBV2; CDR3aa: CASSSQGMTEAFF
j_gene: TRBJ2-6; v_gene: TRBV28; CDR3aa: CASSQVLSGANVLTF
j_gene: TRBJ1-1; v_gene: TRBV28; CDR3aa: CASSSDRGGTEAFF
j_gene: TRBJ1-1; v_gene: TRBV27; CDR3aa: CASSEGGARTEAFF
j_gene: TRBJ1-2; v_gene: TRBV6-1; CDR3aa: CASSDDRESGYTF
j_gene: TRBJ2-6; v_gene: TRBV9; CDR3aa: CASSVDGANVLTF
j_gene: TRBJ2-6; v_gene: TRBV4-3; CDR3aa: CASSPRDRDSGANVLTF
j_gene: TRBJ2-1; v_gene: TRBV29-1; CDR3aa: CSAKALAGSIYNEQFF
j_gene: TRBJ2-3; v_gene: TRBV19; CDR3aa: CASSIPGGPSTDTQYF
j_gene: TRBJ2-7; v_gene: TRBV28; CDR3aa: CASSFQPAYEQYF
j_gene: TRBJ2-1; v_gene: TRBV7-8; CDR3aa: CASSDTGTSGYNEQFF
j_gene: TRBJ2-4; v_gene: TRBV5-1; CDR3aa: CASSLELGGSKNIQYF
j_gene: TRBJ2-5; v_gene: TRBV7-7; CDR3aa: CASSLGLAGGETQYF
j_gene: TRBJ1-3; v_gene: TRBV11-2; CDR3aa: CASTARERVDGNTIYF
j_gene: TRBJ1-1; v_gene: TRBV10-2; CDR3aa: CASSDRENTEAFF
j_gene: TRBJ2-3; v_gene: TRBV5-1; CDR3aa: CASSLAGVTDTQYF
j_gene: TRBJ1-5; v_gene: TRBV9; CDR3aa: CASSVTGNQPQHF
j_gene: TRBJ2-7; v_gene: TRBV7-9; CDR3aa: CASSLATSGRPPYEQYF